Listed below are T cell receptor beta chains from one sample, sequenced in a study of OX40 agonist ivuxolimab in advanced cancers. Generated by immunoSEQ multiplex PCR, the TCRdb table keeps only in-frame clones and is missing some. The sample holds some 48,000 clones; around 90% are singletons and the top ten take approximately 6.8%. The source was CD4+ or CD8+ T cells sorted from blood, collected in a trial of the OX40 agonist ivuxolimab. These receptors were obtained from an adult with an advanced solid tumor such as melanoma, head and neck, liver or kidney cancer. The CDR3 runs from the conserved cysteine through the conserved F or W. A D gene is named only where the DNA matches it firmly.

J | V | D | CDR3 | DNA
TRBJ1-5 | TRBV10-3 | NA | CAISESNPLDQPQHF | TGTGCCATCAGTGAGTCGAACCCACTTGATCAGCCCCAGCATTTT
TRBJ2-5 | TRBV7-9 | NA | CASSKQGGETQYF | TGTGCCAGCAGCAAACAGGGAGGGGAGACCCAGTACTTC
TRBJ2-5 | TRBV20-1 | NA | CSASEETQYF | TGCAGTGCTAGCGAAGAAACCCAGTACTTC
TRBJ1-1 | TRBV9 | NA | CASSAPNGDITEAFF | TGTGCCAGCAGCGCGCCCAATGGGGACATCACTGAAGCTTTCTTT
TRBJ2-5 | TRBV13 | NA | CASSLWKETQYF | TGTGCCAGCAGCTTATGGAAGGAGACCCAGTACTTC
TRBJ1-5 | TRBV19 | NA | CASNRAGPQPQHF | TGTGCCAGTAACCGAGCCGGGCCTCAGCCCCAGCATTTT
TRBJ1-2 | TRBV5-1 | NA | CASSLAGGGYGYTF | TGCGCCAGCAGCTTGGCCGGGGGTGGCTATGGCTACACCTTC
TRBJ1-2 | TRBV27 | NA | CASSSTSQDYRNGYTF | TGTGCCAGCAGCTCCACATCCCAGGATTACCGGAATGGCTACACCTTC
TRBJ2-2 | TRBV27 | TRBD2 | CASSSPGLAGARMNFGELFF | TGTGCCAGCAGTTCCCCAGGACTAGCGGGGGCCCGAATGAACTTCGGGGAGCTGTTTTTT
TRBJ1-1 | TRBV5-6 | TRBD1 | CASSRQGTEAFF | TGTGCCAGCAGTAGACAGGGGACTGAAGCTTTCTTT
TRBJ1-2 | TRBV16 | TRBD1 | CASSQGDRGRAGYTF | TGTGCCAGCAGCCAAGGTGACAGGGGCCGGGCTGGCTACACCTTC
TRBJ1-2 | TRBV30 | TRBD1 | CAWTRGQGAGGYTF | TGTGCCTGGACACGGGGACAGGGGGCAGGTGGCTACACCTTC
TRBJ2-1 | TRBV19 | NA | CASSMGRGSYNEQFF | TGTGCCAGTAGCATGGGAAGGGGGAGTTACAATGAGCAGTTCTTC